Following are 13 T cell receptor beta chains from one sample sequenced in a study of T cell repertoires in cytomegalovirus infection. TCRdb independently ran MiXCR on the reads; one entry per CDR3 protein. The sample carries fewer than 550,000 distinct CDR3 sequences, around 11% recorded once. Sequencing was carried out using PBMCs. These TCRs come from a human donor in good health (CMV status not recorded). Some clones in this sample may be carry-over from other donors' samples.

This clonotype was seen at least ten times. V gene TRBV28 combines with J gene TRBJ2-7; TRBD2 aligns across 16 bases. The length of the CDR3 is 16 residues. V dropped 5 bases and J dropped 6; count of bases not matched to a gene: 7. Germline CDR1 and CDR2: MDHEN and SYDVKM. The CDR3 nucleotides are TGTGCCAGCAGTCTAGGGACTAGCGGGAGGGCCGCCGAGCAGTACTTC. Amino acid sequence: CASSLGTSGRAAEQYF.

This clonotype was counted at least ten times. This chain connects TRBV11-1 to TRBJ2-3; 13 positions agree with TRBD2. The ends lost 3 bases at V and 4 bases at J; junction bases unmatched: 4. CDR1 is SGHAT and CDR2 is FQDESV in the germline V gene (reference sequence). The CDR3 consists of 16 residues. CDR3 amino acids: CASSFTSGRASDTQYF. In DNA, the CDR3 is TGTGCCAGCAGCTTTACTAGCGGGAGGGCCTCAGATACGCAGTATTTT.

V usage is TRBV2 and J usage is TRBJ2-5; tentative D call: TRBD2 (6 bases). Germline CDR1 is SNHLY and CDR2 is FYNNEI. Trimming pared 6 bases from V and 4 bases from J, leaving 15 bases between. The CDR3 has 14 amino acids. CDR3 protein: CASSVYSGAETQYF. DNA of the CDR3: TGTGCCAGCAGCGTTTATTCGGGAGCAGAGACCCAGTACTTC.

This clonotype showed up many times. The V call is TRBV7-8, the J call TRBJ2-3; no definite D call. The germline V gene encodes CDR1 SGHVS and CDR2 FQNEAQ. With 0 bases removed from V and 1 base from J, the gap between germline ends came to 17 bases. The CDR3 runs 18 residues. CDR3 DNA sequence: TGTGCCAGCAGCTTAGCCCTCGGGTCCCGGTTGGGCACAGATACGCAGTATTTT. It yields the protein CASSLALGSRLGTDTQYF.

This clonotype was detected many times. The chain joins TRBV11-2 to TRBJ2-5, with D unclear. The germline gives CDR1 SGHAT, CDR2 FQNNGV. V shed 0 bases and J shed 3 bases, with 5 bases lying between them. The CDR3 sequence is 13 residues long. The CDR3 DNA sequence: TGTGCCAGCAGCTTAGAGTCCAAAGAGACCCAGTACTTC. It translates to CASSLESKETQYF.

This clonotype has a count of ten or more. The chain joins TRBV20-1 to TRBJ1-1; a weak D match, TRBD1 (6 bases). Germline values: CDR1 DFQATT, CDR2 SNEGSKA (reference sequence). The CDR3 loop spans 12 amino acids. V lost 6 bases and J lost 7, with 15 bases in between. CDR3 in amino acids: CSATQGLGEAFF. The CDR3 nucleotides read TGCAGTGCAACACAGGGACTTGGTGAAGCTTTCTTT.

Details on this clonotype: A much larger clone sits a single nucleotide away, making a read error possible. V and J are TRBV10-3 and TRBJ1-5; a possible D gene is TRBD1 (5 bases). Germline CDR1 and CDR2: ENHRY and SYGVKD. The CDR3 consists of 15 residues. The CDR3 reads CAISERDGGSQPEHF. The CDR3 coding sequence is TGTGCCATCAGTGAGAGGGACGGAGGGAGTCAGCCCGAGCATTTT.

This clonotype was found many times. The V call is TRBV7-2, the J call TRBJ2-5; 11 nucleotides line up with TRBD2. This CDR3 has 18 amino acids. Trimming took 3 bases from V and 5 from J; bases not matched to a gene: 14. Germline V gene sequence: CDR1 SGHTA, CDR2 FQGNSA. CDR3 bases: TGTGCCAGCAGCTTTGGCCTAGCGGGAGGTGGTTCTACGGAGACCCAGTACTTC. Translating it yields CASSFGLAGGGSTETQYF.

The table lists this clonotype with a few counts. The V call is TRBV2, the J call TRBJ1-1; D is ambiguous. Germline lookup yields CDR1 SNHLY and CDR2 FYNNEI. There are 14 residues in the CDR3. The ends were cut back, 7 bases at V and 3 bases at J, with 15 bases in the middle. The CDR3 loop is CASTESAGDTEAFF. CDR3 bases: TGTGCCAGCACCGAAAGTGCGGGTGACACTGAAGCTTTCTTT. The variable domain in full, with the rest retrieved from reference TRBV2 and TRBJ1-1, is EPEVTQTPSHQVTQMGQEVILRCVPISNHLYFYWYRQILGQKVEFLVSFYNNEISEKSEIFDDQFSVERPDGSNFTLKIRSTKLEDSAMYFCASTESAGDTEAFFGQGTRLTVV.

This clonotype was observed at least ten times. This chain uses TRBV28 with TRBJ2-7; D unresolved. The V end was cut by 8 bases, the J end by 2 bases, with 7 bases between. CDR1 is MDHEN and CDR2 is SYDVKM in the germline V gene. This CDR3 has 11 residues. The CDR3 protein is CASGPPYEQYF. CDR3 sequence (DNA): TGTGCCAGCGGGCCGCCCTACGAGCAGTACTTC.

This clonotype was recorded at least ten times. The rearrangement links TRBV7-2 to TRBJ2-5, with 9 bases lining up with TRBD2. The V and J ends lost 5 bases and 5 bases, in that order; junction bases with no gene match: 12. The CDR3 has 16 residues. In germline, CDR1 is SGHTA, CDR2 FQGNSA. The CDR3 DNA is TGTGCCAGCAGCGGGGTGGCGGGAGGGCCCTCGGAGACCCAGTACTTC. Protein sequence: CASSGVAGGPSETQYF.

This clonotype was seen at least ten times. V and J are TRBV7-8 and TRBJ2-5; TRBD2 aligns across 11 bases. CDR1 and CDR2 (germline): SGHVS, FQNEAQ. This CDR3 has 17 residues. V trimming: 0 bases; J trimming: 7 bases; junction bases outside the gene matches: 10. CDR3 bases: TGTGCCAGCAGCTTAGCCTCGCGACTAGCGGGGACCACGACCCAGTACTTC. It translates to CASSLASRLAGTTTQYF.

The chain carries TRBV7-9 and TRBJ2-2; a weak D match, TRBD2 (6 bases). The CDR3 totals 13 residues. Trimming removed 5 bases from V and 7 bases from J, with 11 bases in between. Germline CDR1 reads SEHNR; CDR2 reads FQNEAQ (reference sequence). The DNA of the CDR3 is TGTGCCAGCAGCGCGGAGGGCATCGGGGAGCTGTTTTTT. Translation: CASSAEGIGELFF.